The clone carrying this T cell receptor beta chain was detected a few times. No antigen is known for it. CD3+CD4+ and CD3+CD8+ cells were FACS-sorted from thawed unstimulated PBMCs. The data originate from a study of T cell clones after liver transplantation. The overall study: In this trial, immunosuppression withdrawal was attempted within 2 years of liver transplant.

Sequencing used immunoSEQ multiplex PCR; TCRdb keeps in-frame clones, though not all of them. The table lists some 11,000 clones, roughly 74% of them singletons. This CDR3 comprises 15 residues. V was cut by 4 bases and J by 2 bases, with 15 bases left in between. Looked up from germline, CDR1 is SGDLS and CDR2 is YYNGEE. Study-wide findings and caveats: Low donor cell numbers restricted donor-reactive repertoire measurement in a couple of subjects. These preliminary findings come from unstandardized post-transplant sampling times.

This chain links TRBV9 with TRBJ2-5; D is undetermined. This receptor was taken from a human patient who received a liver transplant. Some of the T cells may derive from the graft donor. Here the sequenced sample was CD8+ T cells from blood, taken at the 22-month timepoint. CDR3 nucleotides: TGTGCCAGCAGCACCTGGACGGCTCCGCAAGAGACCCAGTACTTC. As protein: CASSTWTAPQETQYF.